This T cell receptor beta chain stems from a study of T cell responses to AZD1222 COVID-19 vaccine. Profiled with immunoSEQ multiplex PCR; TCRdb holds only in-frame clones, not every one. The top ten clones hold around 1.3% of a sample with about 150,000 clones, 85% to 95% of them seen once. Turning to this clone: Its antigen is undetermined.

Study findings and constraints: Sampled repertoires all dated from after the peak T cell response. There were vaccine-associated CD4 TCRs across spike, dominant at 160-218 and 743-854. Epitopes outside B.1.351 and B.1.1.7 mutated regions reportedly drew nearly half of spike TCRs.

The CDR3 covers 12 residues. Trimming shortened V by 6 bases and J by 4 bases, and 4 bases separated the two germline ends. This TCR was sampled from an adult in good health. The sequences come from peripheral blood, collected on day 0 of AZD1222 vaccination. V and J are TRBV12-3 or TRBV12-4 and TRBJ1-6; unclear D gene. CDR3 nucleotides: TGTGCCAGCAGCGGATATAATTCACCCCTCCACTTT. The encoded protein is CASSGYNSPLHF.